The next 6 T cell receptor beta chains were all read from a single sample in a study of blood T cells in healthy people across ages. Through a sample-barcoded 5' primer and a J-beta primer mix, a second PCR was run for roughly 6 to 11 cycles. One entry per CDR3 protein, called by TCRdb with MiXCR from the 5' RACE reads. The sample holds around 1,500,000 distinct CDR3 sequences, about 30% seen once. The sample taken for sequencing was blood. These TCRs come from a woman in her twenties or thirties in good health.

About this clonotype: One end of the junction does not line up with germline, which may come from a read error. This chain connects TRBV28 to TRBJ1-5; D gene unclear. The germline CDR1 and CDR2 sequences are MDHEN and SYDVKM. CDR3 length equals 15 residues. The DNA of the CDR3 is TGTGCCAGCAGTTTCAATCGGCATAGCAATCATCCCCAGCATTTT. It is translated as CASSFNRHSNHPQHF.

This clonotype was picked up many times. The chain has TRBV12-3 or TRBV12-4 and TRBJ2-5, with 12 positions matching TRBD2. The CDR3 contains 16 residues. V lost 3 bases and J lost 5; bases outside the gene matches: 7. The chain's CDR3 is CASSFWLAGGSETQYF. In DNA form, the CDR3 reads TGTGCCAGCAGTTTCTGGCTAGCGGGAGGGTCCGAGACCCAGTACTTC.

The J gene is TRBJ2-1, the V gene TRBV3-1; no clear D. V was shortened by 0 bases and J by 5 bases, with 5 bases between the two germline ends. CDR3 length: 13 amino acids. Germline CDR1 is LGHDT and CDR2 is YNNKEL (reference sequence). The CDR3 DNA follows: TGTGCCAGCAGCCAAGATGAGGACAATGAGCAGTTCTTC. Amino acid sequence: CASSQDEDNEQFF.

Remarks on this clonotype: At one end, the junction sequence differs from germline, possibly due to a read error. The gene calls are TRBV6-6 and TRBJ2-3; D possibly corresponds to TRBD2 (5 bases). This CDR3 has 15 amino acids. CDR1 and CDR2 (germline): MNHNY, SVGAGI (reference sequence). CDR3 sequence reads: CVSSKLGLSTDTQYF. CDR3 DNA: TGTGTCAGCAGTAAACTAGGGTTGAGCACAGATACGCAGTATTTT.

This clonotype turned up a few times. The chain employs TRBV27 and TRBJ2-1; D remains unclear. Looked up from germline, CDR1 is MNHEY and CDR2 is SMNVEV (reference sequence). Trimming removed 4 bases at V and 6 bases at J, with 13 bases between. CDR3 length equals 14 residues. The CDR3 coding sequence is TGTGCCAGCAGTTCACGAACAGCAATCAATGAGCAGTTCTTC. Translating it yields CASSSRTAINEQFF.

The chain joins TRBV7-9 to TRBJ1-2; D remains ambiguous. Trimming took off 2 bases at V and 8 bases at J, with 15 bases between the two ends. The CDR3 length is 14 residues. Germline V lookup: CDR1 SEHNR, CDR2 FQNEAQ (reference sequence). The CDR3 DNA reads TGTGCCAGCAGCTTACCGCTAGGGTTGTGGGGCTACACCTTC. It yields the protein CASSLPLGLWGYTF.